This T cell receptor (beta chain) was captured by sequencing in a study of blood T cell repertoires in COVID-19. Study-wide context: Samples taken during acute and convalescent COVID-19 were collected in the United States, Italy and Spain. Sources were T cells, B-cell-depleted T cells, or PBMCs; the material itself was cDNA or gDNA.

As handled by the study authors: Amplification from reference gene primers served as the basis for estimated nucleated cell counts. Profiled with immunoSEQ multiplex PCR; TCRdb holds only in-frame clones, not every one. The DNA gave D and trimming, while V, J and clone size come from that table. The data show 450,000 to 500,000 clones, approximately 85% seen once. Germline assignment: CDR1 MNHEY and CDR2 SVGAGI. The CDR3 sequence is 12 residues long. V was shortened by 8 bases and J by 4 bases, with 10 bases between the two germline ends. The receptor's source is a human donor in a cohort sampled during active COVID-19. V and J are TRBV6-5 and TRBJ2-3; possibly TRBD1 for D (6 bases). The sample comprised peripheral blood. The CDR3 DNA reads TGTGCCAGCTCCGAGGGGGCAGATACGCAGTATTTT. Protein product: CASSEGADTQYF.